This TCR beta chain is from a study of T cells in Graves' hyperthyroidism and ophthalmopathy. Patients aged 18 to 65 had newly diagnosed hyperthyroidism of under 2 months' duration. Researchers barred patients who had uncontrolled infection, other autoimmune disease, pregnancy or lactation. There are many counts of this clonotype. Its antigen is undetermined. Study results and caveats: Most clonotypes that expanded in the thyroid above 0.001 also showed up in blood.

There are 16 residues in the CDR3. In germline, CDR1 is SEHNR, CDR2 FQNEAQ (reference sequence). Trimming pared 5 bases from V and 4 bases from J, leaving 20 bases between. RNA transcripts were the template for amplifying TCR beta CDR3 regions. The primer set for the first-round RT-PCR of the TCR CDR3 was HTBI. TCRdb re-called the multiplex PCR reads through MiXCR, storing one row per CDR3 protein. The sample carries under 400,000 distinct CDR3 sequences, around 20% recorded once. J is TRBJ1-1 and V is TRBV7-9; unclear D gene. This TCR derives from a woman aged 50 to 60 with Graves' hyperthyroidism. Sequencing input: blood. The CDR3 loop reads CASSPTVGLGSTEAFF. The CDR3 nucleotides are TGTGCCAGCAGCCCGACGGTTGGGCTGGGGAGCACTGAAGCTTTCTTT.